This TCR beta chain was observed in a study of blood T cell repertoires in COVID-19. Across the study: In each case, the material was cDNA or gDNA derived from T cells, B-cell-depleted T cells, or PBMCs.

Trimming removed 4 bases at V and 9 bases at J, with 18 bases between. In germline, CDR1 is GTSNPN, CDR2 SVGIG (reference sequence). The CDR3 covers 13 residues. This table comes from immunoSEQ multiplex PCR, and its TCRdb copy is limited to in-frame clones, with some not included. The sample contains tens of thousands of clones, around 86% of which appear only once. The sequence came from a woman over 75 with active or convalescent COVID-19. Sequencing was carried out using peripheral blood. The genes are TRBV30 and TRBJ2-5; D not certain. The CDR3 here is CAWTFRNPVAQYF. The CDR3 DNA reads TGTGCCTGGACATTTCGTAACCCGGTGGCCCAGTACTTC.